A single sample is the source of the 21 T cell receptor beta chains below, sequenced in a study of cytomegalovirus exposure and HLA in healthy donors. The primer mix had 60 Vbeta and 13 Jbeta primers. Sequenced by immunoSEQ multiplex PCR; TCRdb stores in-frame clones only, minus some. Of some 200,000 clones listed, under 70% are singletons. Sequenced: PBMCs. Source of these receptors: a man aged 40-49 years in good health and CMV-seropositive.

The chain couples TRBV5-1 to TRBJ2-5, with D perhaps TRBD1 (5 bases). Germline V gene sequence: CDR1 SGHRS, CDR2 YFSETQ. The CDR3 has 15 residues. V lost 3 bases and J lost 2, with 14 bases in between. CDR3 DNA sequence: TGCGCCAGCAGCTCAGGGTCACTGGGGCAAGAGACCCAGTACTTC. The encoded protein is CASSSGSLGQETQYF.

Comments on this clone: Relative to the germline gene, one junction end is altered; a read error may explain this. The genes are TRBV5-4 and TRBJ1-4, with 7 nucleotides matching TRBD1. This CDR3 comprises 14 residues. Germline assignment: CDR1 SGHNT and CDR2 YYREEE (reference sequence). CDR3 amino acids: CASSPGQREETLFF. CDR3 in DNA: TGTGCCAGCAGCCCGGGACAGCGGGAGGAAACACTGTTTTTT.

The V and J genes are TRBV7-2 and TRBJ1-5, with a tentative D call TRBD1 (6 bases). V was pared by 5 bases and J by 3 bases, with 8 bases between. CDR1 and CDR2 from the germline V gene are SGHTA and FQGNSA. The CDR3 has 13 residues. CDR3 loop: CASSGGPNQPQHF. In DNA form, the CDR3 reads TGTGCCAGCAGCGGGGGCCCCAATCAGCCCCAGCATTTT.

V usage is TRBV5-4 and J usage is TRBJ2-5; 9 positions agree with TRBD2. Germline lookup yields CDR1 SGHNT and CDR2 YYREEE (reference sequence). The J segment lost 5 bases and the V segment lost 2 bases, leaving 7 bases of the junction unmatched. The CDR3 has 15 residues. The CDR3 here is CASSFQRGAVETQYF. CDR3 in DNA: TGTGCCAGCAGCTTCCAGCGGGGGGCCGTTGAGACCCAGTACTTC.

The chain has TRBV12-5 and TRBJ2-1, with D perhaps TRBD1 (5 bases). Between the trimmed V and J ends, which lost 2 bases and 2 bases, there was a span of 19 bases. This CDR3 has 18 amino acids. The germline V gene has CDR1 LGHNT and CDR2 FRNRAP. The CDR3 bases are TGTGCTAGTGGTTTGTTCCGACAGACGGTCATCCCCTACAATGAGCAGTTCTTC. As protein: CASGLFRQTVIPYNEQFF.

The CDR3 here is CASSLPRQGLRGYTF. DNA for the CDR3: TGTGCCAGCAGTTTGCCCCGGCAGGGTTTGCGGGGCTACACCTTC. The chain recombines TRBV28 with TRBJ1-2, with D tentatively TRBD1 (5 bases). The CDR3 runs 15 residues. V lost 3 bases to trimming and J lost 8 bases, with 19 bases between them. Germline CDR1 is MDHEN and CDR2 is SYDVKM.

The chain joins TRBV9 to TRBJ2-3; TRBD2 agrees at 13 bases. This CDR3 region has 18 residues. V lost 0 bases and J lost 3; bases outside the gene matches: 7. Germline CDR1 and CDR2: SGDLS and YYNGEE. DNA of the CDR3: TGTGCCAGCAGCGTAGAAAAGGGGACTAGCGGGGCAACAGATACGCAGTATTTT. It yields the protein CASSVEKGTSGATDTQYF. Combining the CDR3 with reference TRBV9 and TRBJ2-3 gives the whole variable domain DSGVTQTPKHLITATGQRVTLRCSPRSGDLSVYWYQQSLDQGLQFLIQYYNGEERAKGNILERFSAQQFPDLHSELNLSSLELGDSALYFCASSVEKGTSGATDTQYFGPGTRLTVL.

This clone was detected a few times. The chain combines TRBV5-4 with TRBJ2-3; D possibly corresponds to TRBD1 (5 bases). Germline V gene data show CDR1 as SGHNT and CDR2 as YYREEE (reference sequence). Trimming cost V 2 bases and J 4 bases, with 8 bases left between them. The CDR3 has 13 amino acids. As DNA, the CDR3 is TGTGCCAGCAGCTTTCCAGGGTCAGATACGCAGTATTTT. This codes for CASSFPGSDTQYF.

The chain uses TRBV5-5 and TRBJ2-5, with TRBD1 as a possible D gene (6 bases). This CDR3 comprises 16 residues. Germline CDR1 and CDR2: SGHKS and YYEKEE (reference sequence). V was clipped by 0 bases and J by 9 bases, with 21 bases between them. CDR3 nucleotides: TGTGCCAGCAGCTTGGTCGAAGGGGGATTAATTAGACCCCAGTACTTC. This codes for CASSLVEGGLIRPQYF. The whole variable domain, filled in from reference TRBV5-5 and TRBJ2-5, reads DAGVTQSPTHLIKTRGQQVTLRCSPISGHKSVSWYQQVLGQGPQFIFQYYEKEERGRGNFPDRFSARQFPNYSSELNVNALLLGDSALYLCASSLVEGGLIRPQYFGPGTRLLVL.

This chain joins TRBV6-5 and TRBJ2-7; D ambiguous. Looked up from germline, CDR1 is MNHEY and CDR2 is SVGAGI. The CDR3 runs 15 residues. V was cut by 3 bases and J by 3 bases, with 15 bases left in between. CDR3 protein: CASSYTGSPFYEQYF. The CDR3 coding sequence is TGTGCCAGCAGTTATACCGGGTCACCCTTCTACGAGCAGTACTTC.

The chain is built from TRBV19 and TRBJ1-2; no reliable D call. This CDR3 has 13 amino acids. Germline assignment: CDR1 LNHDA and CDR2 SQIVND (reference sequence). Trimming took off 10 bases at V and 8 bases at J, with 20 bases between the two ends. The chain's CDR3 is CATYSGLLWGYTF. The DNA for the CDR3 is TGTGCCACTTATTCAGGACTGCTATGGGGCTACACCTTC.

The chain links TRBV4-3 to TRBJ2-1; D gene ambiguous. Trimming stripped 1 base from V and 8 bases from J, with 15 bases between. Germline V CDR1 and CDR2: LGHNA, YSLEER. This CDR3 is built from 15 residues. The CDR3 region has the DNA TGCGCCAGCAGCCAAGCGTCAAACTTGCTCCATGAGCAGTTCTTC. Protein sequence: CASSQASNLLHEQFF.

The gene calls are TRBV10-3 and TRBJ2-1; 12 bases are shared with TRBD2. V dropped 0 bases and J dropped 6; count of bases not matched to a gene: 6. The CDR3 has 17 amino acids. Germline V CDR1 and CDR2: ENHRY, SYGVKD. The CDR3 nucleotides read TGTGCCATCAGTGAGTCGGCTAGCGGGGGGGCTAGCAATGAGCAGTTCTTC. Translating gives CAISESASGGASNEQFF.

This clone was seen once. This CDR3 is CASSLMGGSYNSPLHF. The DNA of the CDR3 is TGTGCCAGCAGCTTGATGGGGGGATCCTATAATTCACCCCTCCACTTT. The chain has TRBV5-4 and TRBJ1-6; perhaps TRBD1 as D (5 bases). CDR3 size: 16 residues. With 1 base removed from V and 1 base from J, the gap between germline ends came to 9 bases. The germline V gene has CDR1 SGHNT and CDR2 YYREEE (reference sequence).

The chain couples TRBV15 to TRBJ1-4, with D possibly matching TRBD1 (6 bases). The CDR3 has 15 amino acids. Germline assignment: CDR1 LNHNV and CDR2 YYDKDF (reference sequence). V was shortened by 5 bases and J by 8 bases, with 18 bases between the two germline ends. The CDR3 nucleotides read TGTGCCACCAGCCTAACAGGGTCGGCTTGGGAAAAACTGTTTTTT. Translated: CATSLTGSAWEKLFF.

The chain combines TRBV4-3 with TRBJ2-7, with 7 bases matching TRBD2. Trimming cost V 0 bases and J 0 bases; bases outside gene matches: 5. The CDR3 is 16 amino acids. CDR1 is LGHNA, CDR2 YSLEER, per germline. CDR3 sequence: CASSQDWRGSSYEQYF. In DNA, the CDR3 is TGCGCCAGCAGCCAAGATTGGCGCGGGAGCTCCTACGAGCAGTACTTC.

The chain recombines TRBV19 with TRBJ2-5, with D unclear. The CDR3 runs 15 residues. V was trimmed by 3 bases and J by 4 bases, leaving 15 bases between them. The V gene's germline CDR1 is LNHDA and CDR2 SQIVND (reference sequence). The CDR3 DNA sequence: TGTGCCAGTAGTATCACCGCTTCTAACCTAGAGACCCAGTACTTC. This codes for CASSITASNLETQYF.

The V and J genes are TRBV28 and TRBJ1-2; maybe TRBD1 (6 bases). Germline CDR1 is MDHEN and CDR2 is SYDVKM. Deletions cut 4 bases from V and 5 bases from J, with 11 bases between. The length of the CDR3 is 13 residues. The CDR3: CASSYRVRYGYTF. CDR3 nucleotide sequence: TGTGCCAGCAGTTACAGGGTCAGGTATGGCTACACCTTC.

A remark on this clone: The sample has other DNA sequences that encode this CDR3 too. This chain connects TRBV6-5 to TRBJ1-2, with 7 bases lining up with TRBD1. Looked up from germline, CDR1 is MNHEY and CDR2 is SVGAGI. With V trimmed by 11 bases and J by 5 bases, 17 bases remained unmatched. The CDR3 has 15 residues. CDR3 nucleotide sequence: TGTGCCTCCTCAGCCCAGGGGGGAGGTAAATATGGCTACACCTTC. Its protein product is CASSAQGGGKYGYTF.

V and J are TRBV11-2 and TRBJ1-4, with a possible D match to TRBD1 (5 bases). The CDR3 length is 15 residues. From germline, CDR1 is SGHAT and CDR2 FQNNGV. Trimming removed 4 bases from V and 4 bases from J, with 13 bases in between. The CDR3 bases are TGTGCCAGCAGCTCTTGGGGGGGTGGTAATGAAAAACTGTTTTTT. Translating it yields CASSSWGGGNEKLFF.

The chain couples TRBV7-2 to TRBJ2-7; 8 nucleotides match TRBD1. Trimming removed 4 bases from V and 7 bases from J; junction bases left unmatched: 6. This CDR3 region has 13 residues. The germline V gene encodes CDR1 SGHTA and CDR2 FQGNSA. The CDR3 is CASSSTGGREQYF. The CDR3 bases are TGTGCCAGCAGCTCCACAGGGGGAAGGGAGCAGTACTTC.